The 17 T cell receptor beta chains in this list originate from one sample, sequenced in a study of blood T cell repertoires in COVID-19 (dated by TCRdb to between 2020 and 2021). Library prep was done by the immunoSEQ multiplex PCR assay. In TCRdb, the immuneACCESS table is reduced to in-frame sequences with V and J assigned. These tables do not hold every clone; where another copy was compared, an unresolved V gene accounts for under half, and the others remain unexplained. This sample has approximately 400,000 clones in its table, and 80% to 90% of those were observed once. In total, the top ten clones hold about 1.2% of the sample. The sequenced material came from peripheral blood. The receptors derive from a man between 35 and 55 years old with acute or convalescent COVID-19.

This clone was recorded once. The chain combines TRBV5-1 with TRBJ2-1; TRBD2 matches at 11 bases. The CDR3 is 16 amino acids. With 0 bases clipped from V and 5 bases from J, the junction kept 4 bases outside the gene matches. CDR1 is SGHRS, CDR2 YFSETQ, per germline. In nucleotides, the CDR3 is TGCGCCAGCAGCTTGGTCCCGGGACTAGCGGACAATGAGCAGTTCTTC. Translated: CASSLVPGLADNEQFF.

The chain couples TRBV24-1 to TRBJ1-5, with TRBD1 matching 12 bases. Per germline, CDR1 KGHDR and CDR2 SFDVKD. The CDR3 sequence is 18 residues long. Trimming removed 4 bases from V and 2 bases from J; junction bases left unmatched: 8. CDR3 nucleotide sequence: TGTGCCACCAGTGACCCGGGACAGGGGGCGTTCGGCAATCAGCCCCAGCATTTT. Translation: CATSDPGQGAFGNQPQHF.

V and J are TRBV5-1 and TRBJ1-4; a weak D match, TRBD1 (5 bases). The CDR3 has 14 amino acids. Germline CDR1 reads SGHRS; CDR2 reads YFSETQ. V lost 0 bases and J lost 3, with 6 bases in between. CDR3 region: CASSLGRANEKLFF. The CDR3 DNA sequence: TGCGCCAGCAGCTTGGGCAGGGCTAATGAAAAACTGTTTTTT.

The chain carries TRBV7-2 and TRBJ1-2; D call uncertain. The CDR3 is made up of 14 amino acids. V lost 7 bases to trimming and J lost 1 base, with 13 bases between them. Per germline, CDR1 SGHTA and CDR2 FQGNSA. The CDR3 loop is CASKVQFDNYGYTF. The CDR3 nucleotides are TGTGCCAGCAAAGTCCAGTTCGATAACTATGGCTACACCTTC. Based on the CDR3 plus reference TRBV7-2 and TRBJ1-2, the full variable domain is GAGVSQSPSNKVTEKGKDVELRCDPISGHTALYWYRQSLGQGLEFLIYFQGNSAPDKSGLPSDRFSAERTGGSVSTLTIQRTQQEDSAVYLCASKVQFDNYGYTFGSGTRLTVV.

The chain recombines TRBV7-8 with TRBJ1-1; tentative D call: TRBD1 (6 bases). Germline values: CDR1 SGHVS, CDR2 FQNEAQ. The ends were cut back, 5 bases at V and 1 base at J, with 14 bases in the middle. The CDR3 is 15 amino acids. The CDR3 region is CASSRAQGPNTEAFF. The CDR3 coding sequence is TGTGCCAGCAGCCGGGCCCAGGGGCCGAACACTGAAGCTTTCTTT.

The genes are TRBV6-5 and TRBJ1-2, with D maybe TRBD1 (5 bases). Germline CDR1 MNHEY, CDR2 SVGAGI. This CDR3 contains 15 residues. Trimming shortened V by 0 bases and J by 6 bases, and 14 bases separated the two germline ends. The CDR3 bases are TGTGCCAGCAGTTACTCCAGTTTGGGGGGGGATGGCTACACCTTC. It specifies CASSYSSLGGDGYTF.

The chain combines TRBV18 with TRBJ2-1, with TRBD1 as a possible D gene (7 bases). This CDR3 has 12 residues. Trimming removed 3 bases from V and 10 bases from J, with 10 bases in between. Germline-derived CDR1 and CDR2 are KGHSH and LQKENI. The CDR3 DNA sequence: TGTGCCAGCTCACCGGCAGGGGGGGAGCAGTTCTTC. Encoded protein: CASSPAGGEQFF.

V is TRBV2 and J is TRBJ1-1; D gene uncertain. This CDR3 is built from 12 residues. The V gene's germline CDR1 is SNHLY and CDR2 FYNNEI. Trimming took off 7 bases at V and 3 bases at J, with 9 bases between the two ends. The DNA for the CDR3 is TGTGCCAGCACCGAGGGTGACACTGAAGCTTTCTTT. The encoded protein is CASTEGDTEAFF.

The chain links TRBV3-1 (or the pseudogene TRBV3-2) to TRBJ2-5, with a possible D match to TRBD1 (5 bases). The CDR3 has 17 residues. Germline-derived CDR1 and CDR2 are LGHDT and YNNKEL (reference sequence). Trimming shortened V by 0 bases and J by 2 bases, and 16 bases separated the two germline ends. In DNA, the CDR3 is TGTGCCAGCAGCCAAGACAGGGCGGAACGCCTGCAAGAGACCCAGTACTTC. It specifies CASSQDRAERLQETQYF.

V gene TRBV6-5 combines with J gene TRBJ1-1; TRBD1 agrees at 7 bases. V shed 7 bases, J shed 0 bases, and the junction held 2 bases outside the gene matches. CDR3 size: 13 residues. Germline V gives CDR1 MNHEY, CDR2 SVGAGI. DNA for the CDR3: TGTGCCAGCATAACAGGGGTGAACACTGAAGCTTTCTTT. The encoded protein is CASITGVNTEAFF.

This chain joins TRBV29-1 and TRBJ1-4; 9 nucleotides match TRBD1. This CDR3 is 14 amino acids long. Germline trimming cut 7 bases from V and 3 bases from J; bases unmatched to any gene: 6. CDR1 is SQVTM and CDR2 is ANQGSEA in the germline V gene. The DNA of the CDR3 is TGCAGCGCTGGGACAGGGAGATCTAATGAAAAACTGTTTTTT. It codes for CSAGTGRSNEKLFF. Drawing the rest from reference TRBV29-1 and TRBJ1-4, the complete variable domain is SAVISQKPSRDICQRGTSLTIQCQVDSQVTMMFWYRQQPGQSLTLIATANQGSEATYESGFVIDKFPISRPNLTFSTLTVSNMSPEDSSIYLCSAGTGRSNEKLFFGSGTQLSVL.

This clone appeared once. The chain links TRBV5-1 to TRBJ2-2; 7 bases are a match to TRBD1. The CDR3 totals 16 residues. Looked up from germline, CDR1 is SGHRS and CDR2 is YFSETQ. Trimming took 2 bases from V and 4 from J; bases not matched to a gene: 8. DNA for the CDR3: TGCGCCAGCAGCTTAGAACAGGGGTCCATCACCGGGGAGCTGTTTTTT. It is translated as CASSLEQGSITGELFF.

V gene TRBV3-1 (or the pseudogene TRBV3-2) combines with J gene TRBJ2-5, with a tentative D call TRBD2 (5 bases). The CDR3 runs 14 residues. Trimming removed 4 bases from V and 3 bases from J, with 12 bases in between. Germline CDR1 reads LGHDT; CDR2 reads YNNKEL (reference sequence). CDR3 loop: CASSLDYREETQYF. The CDR3 DNA reads as TGTGCCAGCAGCCTAGACTATCGGGAAGAGACCCAGTACTTC.

This chain uses TRBV6-1 with TRBJ1-6, with D unclear. The germline V gene has CDR1 MNHNS and CDR2 SASEGT. V dropped 2 bases and J dropped 0 bases, with 14 bases sitting between them. The CDR3 runs to 18 residues. CDR3 in DNA: TGTGCCAGCAGTGAAAGGTGGCAGGCGAGCTCCTATAATTCACCCCTCCACTTT. Translating gives CASSERWQASSYNSPLHF.

This chain connects TRBV5-4 to TRBJ2-5; 10 bases align to TRBD2. The CDR3 is 17 amino acids. The V gene's germline CDR1 is SGHNT and CDR2 YYREEE (reference sequence). J lost 4 bases, V lost 0 bases, and 9 bases had no gene match. In nucleotides, the CDR3 is TGTGCCAGCAGCTTGGATCGGACTAGCGGTGGGCGAGAGACCCAGTACTTC. Protein sequence: CASSLDRTSGGRETQYF.

The genes are TRBV5-6 and TRBJ1-5; 12 positions match TRBD1. The germline V gene encodes CDR1 SGHDT and CDR2 YYEEEE. The CDR3 sequence is 16 residues long. V shed 0 bases and J 7 bases; nucleotides not matched to a gene: 5. In DNA form, the CDR3 reads TGTGCCAGCAGCTTGGGGGGACAGGGGGCTCGACAGCCCCAGCATTTT. Residues: CASSLGGQGARQPQHF.

This sequence joins TRBV6-4 and TRBJ2-1, with 8 nucleotides matching TRBD2. CDR3 length equals 15 residues. J was trimmed by 2 bases and V by 0 bases; bases with no gene match: 0. CDR1 and CDR2 (germline): MRHNA, SNTAGT. The CDR3 nucleotides are TGTGCCAGCAGTGACTCAGCGGGAGCCTACAATGAGCAGTTCTTC. Translated: CASSDSAGAYNEQFF.